This T cell receptor (beta chain) was profiled in a study of a mutant IDH1 vaccine in newly diagnosed glioma. Study as a whole: Treatment recipients were about 62% male and roughly 38% female, and their mean age was around 40 years.

Points from the study as a whole: Altogether, 85% to 95% of patients exhibited vaccine-induced immune responses.

Germline lookup yields CDR1 MNHEY and CDR2 SVGAGI. CDR3 length: 16 amino acids. J lost 6 bases, V lost 0 bases, and 8 bases had no gene match. Clones were sequenced by immunoSEQ multiplex PCR, and TCRdb holds only the in-frame ones, with some missing. The sample has 20,000 to 25,000 clones; just over 90% are singletons. As for time point: baseline, week 1 (first vaccination visit). Treatment specified: pre-vaccination baseline after standard-of-care therapy. Donor diagnoses consisted of new WHO grade 3 or 4 IDH1-mutant, ATRX-lost astrocytomas. To note about this clone: Its antigen is still unknown.

This sequence originates from a middle-aged man with glioma. This rearrangement joins TRBV6-5 to TRBJ1-2; 9 nucleotides match TRBD1. Sequenced material: PBMCs, taken from a glioma patient treated with radiotherapy, temozolomide or both. The CDR3 DNA is TGTGCCAGCAGTTACTCCGGGACAGGGCATAATGATGGCTACACCTTC. Its protein is CASSYSGTGHNDGYTF.